Described below is a single TCR beta chain sequence and its context. There are a few counts of this clone. The antigen it recognizes is unknown. No per-base quality is available; no much larger clone lies one base away. As encoded in the germline V gene, CDR1 is SGHRS while CDR2 is YFSETQ. Reading from cysteine to phenylalanine, the CDR3 counts 17 amino acids. Just the 51-base CDR3 DNA is kept, in frame starting at base 1. V is pruned by 7 bases and J by 2 bases, leaving 14 bases of the junction without a gene match. The sample originates from a study of T cells in localized non-small cell lung cancer (dated by TCRdb to between 2020 and 2021). In terms of the full investigation: The study analyzed T cell repertoires of roughly 220 early-stage NSCLC patients, comparing tumors and uninvolved tumor-adjacent lungs. A mean age of roughly 64 years was recorded for the NSCLC patients, of whom under 150 were male and about a hundred were female. The cohort consisted of roughly 240 treatment-naive NSCLC patients whose localized lung tumors had been resected. What the authors observed across the whole study: Because multi-region tumor sequencing was not done, intratumor heterogeneity could not be ruled out. Uninvolved tumor-adjacent lung showed the highest T cell clonality, higher than tumor, which suggests more focused antigenic responses in the uninvolved tumor-adjacent lung. Since the design was exploratory, TCR variables were selected using unadjusted p-values with no false-discovery rate correction. A median of about 55 of the top 100 tumor clones were detected in paired uninvolved adjacent lung, and some 30 of these tumor clones were also found among the top 100 clones of the paired uninvolved adjacent lung. Longer overall survival was associated with higher T cell density in blood, whereas shorter survival was associated with higher clonality in adjacent lung.

Uninvolved adjacent lung was obtained at least 2 cm from the tumor margin, and the absence of atypia was confirmed by two independent pathologists. At diagnosis, peripheral blood, uninvolved tumor-adjacent lung and tumor were collected and were preserved as a mix of fresh-frozen and FFPE material. The immunoSEQ Assay was used to sequence TCR beta CDR3 regions from DNA. In the paper's pipeline: T cell density was computed as TCR beta template counts normalized to usable DNA estimated by amplifying housekeeping genes. Richness was estimated using the preseqR package, with extrapolation to 400,000 templates for PBMC samples and to 120,000 templates for tissue samples. Clonality was taken to be one minus Pielou's evenness. Differential abundance testing on productive amino-acid clonotypes, with a minimum total count of 5 and an alpha of 0.1, was used to identify tissue-enriched TCRs. The Jaccard Index and the Morisita Overlap Index were used to quantify repertoire overlap between compartments. GLIPH grouped TCR beta CDR3s together with public tetramer-defined viral CDR3s, and a viral motif had to include at least three viral sequences and also show V-gene enrichment. Here the immuneACCESS table is served through TCRdb, limited to in-frame sequences with V and J called. Missing clones are a known gap in these copies; in checked studies unresolved V genes cover under half, and the rest lacks a known reason. Clonal size and the V and J genes are those of that table, whereas D and trimming came from the DNA. The sample records roughly 2,000 clones, 30% of which are singletons. Clones ranked in the top ten supply roughly 15% of the sample.

The chain uses TRBV5-1 and TRBJ2-3; a stretch of 9 junction bases matches TRBD1. This receptor was taken from a woman between 35 and 70 years old with stage II squamous cell lung carcinoma. The specimen comprised normal lung tissue next to the tumor, sampled before any cancer treatment. DNA sequence: TGCGCCAGCTGCACTGTCACCGGGACAGGGACCACAGATACGCAGTATTTT. The encoded protein is CASCTVTGTGTTDTQYF.